The 7 T cell receptor beta chains below all came from one sample that was sequenced in a study of identical twins. TCRdb re-analysed the 5' RACE reads in MiXCR, keeping a single row per CDR3 protein. The sample carries 240,000 or so distinct CDR3 sequences, roughly an eighth recorded once. These records were also assigned to another study, of yellow fever vaccine responses in identical twins.

Sequencing was done on a sample of memory (CD45RO+) T cells sorted from blood. These receptor sequences come from a woman under 30 in good health.

This clonotype has a handful of counts. This sequence joins TRBV18 and TRBJ2-7; D not resolved. V was pared by 0 bases and J by 5 bases, with 8 bases between. This CDR3 region has 13 residues. The germline V gene encodes CDR1 KGHSH and CDR2 LQKENI. CDR3 in amino acids: CASSPPGIDEQYF. The CDR3, as DNA: TGTGCCAGCTCACCACCAGGGATCGACGAGCAGTACTTC. Based on the CDR3 plus reference TRBV18 and TRBJ2-7, the full variable domain is NAGVMQNPRHLVRRRGQEARLRCSPMKGHSHVYWYRQLPEEGLKFMVYLQKENIIDESGMPKERFSAEFPKEGPSILRIQQVVRGDSAAYFCASSPPGIDEQYFGPGTRLTVT.

This clonotype has at least ten counts. The chain uses TRBV28 and TRBJ2-5, with 10 bases identical to TRBD1. The ends lost 10 bases at V and 2 bases at J; junction bases unmatched: 10. The length of the CDR3 is 15 residues. Germline CDR1 and CDR2: MDHEN and SYDVKM. The CDR3 DNA follows: TGTGCCAACCAGACAGGGGGCGTAAAACAAGAGACCCAGTACTTC. This translates into CANQTGGVKQETQYF.

This clonotype was picked up a small number of times. As DNA, the CDR3 is TGTGCCAGCAGCTCTAACAGGGACACTGAAGCTTTCTTT. It codes for CASSSNRDTEAFF. V usage is TRBV7-2 and J usage is TRBJ1-1; a weak D match, TRBD1 (6 bases). Germline CDR1 SGHTA, CDR2 FQGNSA. V gave up 4 bases and J gave up 3 bases, with 9 bases separating them. The CDR3 loop spans 13 amino acids.

This chain uses TRBV29-1 with TRBJ2-7, with a weak D call TRBD1 (5 bases). Trimming removed 3 bases from V and 2 bases from J, with 17 bases in between. The CDR3 is made up of 15 amino acids. Germline lookup yields CDR1 SQVTM and CDR2 ANQGSEA. The CDR3 spells CSVEGSIQGPYEQYF. The DNA for the CDR3 is TGCAGCGTTGAGGGCTCAATTCAGGGTCCCTACGAGCAGTACTTC.

This clonotype has a handful of counts. The chain employs TRBV6-4 and TRBJ2-3; D gene unclear. CDR1 is MRHNA and CDR2 is SNTAGT in the germline V gene. Trimming took 2 bases from V and 0 from J, leaving 6 bases between them. The CDR3 consists of 14 residues. CDR3 DNA: TGTGCCAGCAGTGACAAAGGCAGCACAGATACGCAGTATTTT. Its translation: CASSDKGSTDTQYF.

A few counts support this clonotype. The CDR3 coding sequence is TGTGCCAGCAGCCAAGAAGTCCGGATAGATTCACCCCTCCACTTT. Protein product: CASSQEVRIDSPLHF. This chain connects TRBV3-1 to TRBJ1-6; the D is unclear. This CDR3 is built from 15 residues. Trimming cost V 0 bases and J 8 bases, with 11 bases left between them. The V gene's germline CDR1 is LGHDT and CDR2 YNNKEL (reference sequence).

Only a few counts were recorded for this clonotype. The rearrangement links TRBV12-3 or TRBV12-4 to TRBJ2-7, with TRBD1 identical over 9 bases. The ends lost 2 bases at V and 7 bases at J; junction bases unmatched: 9. The CDR3 runs 15 residues. The CDR3 loop is CASSLWGQGTGEQYF. In DNA form, the CDR3 reads TGTGCCAGCAGTTTATGGGGACAGGGAACAGGGGAGCAGTACTTC.